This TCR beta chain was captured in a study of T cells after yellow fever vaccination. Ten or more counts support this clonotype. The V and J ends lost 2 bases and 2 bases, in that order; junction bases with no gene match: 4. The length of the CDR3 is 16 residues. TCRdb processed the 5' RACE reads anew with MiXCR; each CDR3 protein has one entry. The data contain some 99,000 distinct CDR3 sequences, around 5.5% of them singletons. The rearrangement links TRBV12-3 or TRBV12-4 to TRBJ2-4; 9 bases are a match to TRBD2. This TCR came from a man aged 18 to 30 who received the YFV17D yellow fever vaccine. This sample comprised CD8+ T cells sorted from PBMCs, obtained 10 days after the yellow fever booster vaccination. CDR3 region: CASSLSLAGPKNIQYF. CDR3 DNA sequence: TGTGCCAGCAGTTTAAGCCTAGCGGGGCCCAAAAACATTCAGTACTTC.